Shown below are 30 T cell receptor beta chains from a single sample sequenced in a study of T cell responses to AZD1222 COVID-19 vaccine. The repertoire was sequenced with immunoSEQ multiplex PCR; TCRdb's copy has only in-frame clones and lacks some. The repertoire holds more than 85,000 clones, with 91% as singletons. The starting material was peripheral blood, obtained on day 0 of AZD1222 vaccination. Receptor source: an adult in good health.

This chain uses TRBV7-9 with TRBJ2-7; possible D gene TRBD2, 7 bases. V was clipped by 6 bases and J by 4 bases, with 10 bases between them. This CDR3 has 12 amino acids. The germline CDR1 and CDR2 sequences are SEHNR and FQNEAQ (reference sequence). The CDR3 DNA reads TGTGCCAGCAGTGGGGGGGCTTACGAGCAGTACTTC. Amino acids: CASSGGAYEQYF.

The V call is TRBV18, the J call TRBJ1-3; D not certain. V lost 1 base, J lost 3 bases, and 10 bases lay in between. The CDR3 length is 15 residues. Germline CDR1 reads KGHSH; CDR2 reads LQKENI. In nucleotides, the CDR3 is TGTGCCAGCTCACCACTGCAGGTTGGTGGAAACACCATATATTTT. It encodes CASSPLQVGGNTIYF.

The chain recombines TRBV12-3 or TRBV12-4 with TRBJ1-2; D unresolved. This CDR3 spans 13 amino acids. Trimming cost V 3 bases and J 6 bases, with 11 bases left between them. CDR3 bases: TGTGCCAGCAGTTTGGGCAGTCTCAATGGCTACACCTTC. Its protein is CASSLGSLNGYTF.

The chain uses TRBV27 and TRBJ1-2; no definite D call. The CDR3 extends over 14 amino acids. Germline CDR1 is MNHEY and CDR2 is SMNVEV (reference sequence). V was pared by 5 bases and J by 4 bases, with 14 bases between. The CDR3 nucleotides are TGTGCCAGCAGTCCCCATTCCCCCAGCTATGGCTACACCTTC. This translates into CASSPHSPSYGYTF.

The chain carries TRBV12-3 or TRBV12-4 and TRBJ1-2; TRBD1 matches 7 bases. This CDR3 is 13 amino acids long. The V gene end was trimmed by 6 bases and the J gene end by 3 bases; junction bases not matched to a gene: 4. DNA of the CDR3: TGTGCCAGCAGCAAGGGGGCGTACTATGGCTACACCTTC. Translation gives CASSKGAYYGYTF.

In the case of this clone: The junction differs from germline at one of its ends, possibly a read error. This chain links TRBV27 with TRBJ1-2, with 8 bases that match TRBD1. The CDR3 sequence is 15 residues long. CDR1 is MNHEY and CDR2 is SMNVEV in the germline V gene (reference sequence). CDR3 sequence reads: CASSLSTGDDYGYTF. DNA for the CDR3: TGTGCCAGCAGTCTATCGACAGGGGACGACTATGGCTACACCTTC.

The chain carries TRBV9 and TRBJ1-2; D not resolved. The ends were cut back, 0 bases at V and 6 bases at J, with 18 bases in the middle. CDR1 and CDR2 (germline): SGDLS, YYNGEE. The CDR3 extends over 16 amino acids. CDR3 DNA sequence: TGTGCCAGCAGCGTAGACTCAGCCCCACTTATGGATGGCTACACCTTC. Protein product: CASSVDSAPLMDGYTF.

The chain has TRBV7-3 and TRBJ2-5, with TRBD2 matching over 11 bases. The V gene's germline CDR1 is SGHTA and CDR2 FQGTGA. V was pared by 5 bases and J by 7 bases, with 12 bases of the junction left unmatched. The CDR3 loop spans 16 amino acids. The CDR3 sequence is CASSQTGTSGPGTQYF. CDR3 nucleotides: TGTGCCAGCAGCCAAACCGGGACTAGCGGCCCAGGGACCCAGTACTTC.

The chain employs TRBV15 and TRBJ1-5; the match to TRBD1 covers 8 bases. The ends lost 3 bases at V and 3 bases at J; junction bases unmatched: 7. Germline V gives CDR1 LNHNV, CDR2 YYDKDF (reference sequence). This CDR3 has 16 residues. The chain's CDR3 is CATSRAGQGINQPQHF. The DNA of the CDR3 is TGTGCCACCAGCAGGGCCGGACAGGGAATCAATCAGCCCCAGCATTTT.

This CDR3 is CASSQRPIEETQYF. CDR3 sequence (DNA): TGCGCCAGCAGCCAGCGACCCATCGAAGAGACCCAGTACTTC. The chain couples TRBV4-1 to TRBJ2-5, with D hard to call. The CDR3 sequence is 14 residues long. Germline loops: CDR1 MGHRA, CDR2 YSYEKL. Trimming removed 3 bases at V and 3 bases at J, with 11 bases between.

The chain has TRBV12-5 and TRBJ1-5; D uncertain. CDR1 and CDR2 from the germline V gene are LGHNT and FRNRAP. The CDR3 runs 13 residues. The V and J ends lost 6 bases and 1 base respectively, with 7 bases between them. The CDR3 DNA reads as TGTGCTAGTGGGAGGGAAAGCAATCAGCCCCAGCATTTT. Translation: CASGRESNQPQHF.

The J gene is TRBJ1-1, the V gene TRBV6-5, with 7 positions matching TRBD1. This CDR3 has 13 amino acids. Trimming cost V 7 bases and J 5 bases; bases outside gene matches: 7. Germline assignment: CDR1 MNHEY and CDR2 SVGAGI. The CDR3 region is CASKHSGGTEAFF. Written as DNA, the CDR3 is TGTGCCAGCAAACACTCAGGGGGGACTGAAGCTTTCTTT.

This chain links TRBV12-3 or TRBV12-4 with TRBJ1-6; D gene uncertain. Trimming removed 7 bases from V and 10 bases from J, with 11 bases in between. The CDR3 runs to 12 residues. The CDR3 DNA is TGTGCCAGCAAGTTGTCGGTATCACCCCTCCACTTT. Translation: CASKLSVSPLHF.

J is TRBJ2-7 and V is TRBV27; 7 bases fit TRBD1. Germline-derived CDR1 and CDR2 are MNHEY and SMNVEV (reference sequence). This CDR3 has 14 amino acids. With V trimmed by 3 bases and J by 2 bases, 4 bases remained unmatched. The chain's CDR3 is CASSFRQGAYEQYF. CDR3 DNA: TGTGCCAGCAGTTTTAGACAGGGCGCCTACGAGCAGTACTTC.

This clone showed up just once. The chain carries TRBV19 and TRBJ2-1, with 8 bases aligning to TRBD2. Looked up from germline, CDR1 is LNHDA and CDR2 is SQIVND (reference sequence). J was trimmed by 2 bases and V by 5 bases; bases with no gene match: 8. The CDR3 contains 16 residues. As DNA, the CDR3 is TGTGCCAGTAGTCGGGCTAGCGGGCGGGCCTACAATGAGCAGTTCTTC. It yields the protein CASSRASGRAYNEQFF.

The rearrangement uses TRBV7-2 and TRBJ1-6; 10 nucleotides align to TRBD1. J lost 8 bases, V lost 5 bases, and 6 bases had no gene match. The germline CDR1 and CDR2 sequences are SGHTA and FQGNSA. This CDR3 contains 15 residues. The CDR3 region is CASSRGGTGDSPLHF. The CDR3 nucleotides read TGTGCCAGCAGCCGGGGGGGGACAGGGGATTCACCCCTCCACTTT.

The V and J genes are TRBV25-1 and TRBJ1-4; D gene unclear. CDR1 and CDR2 from the germline V gene are MGHDK and SYGVNS. This CDR3 is built from 13 residues. Trimming removed 5 bases at V and 6 bases at J, with 10 bases between. CDR3 protein: CASSNRGYEKLFF. The CDR3 nucleotides read TGTGCCAGCAGTAACAGAGGGTATGAAAAACTGTTTTTT. Variable domain in full (rest from reference TRBV25-1 and TRBJ1-4): EADIYQTPRYLVIGTGKKITLECSQTMGHDKMYWYQQDPGMELHLIHYSYGVNSTEKGDLSSESTVSRIRTEHFPLTLESARPSHTSQYLCASSNRGYEKLFFGSGTQLSVL.

The chain employs TRBV4-1 and TRBJ2-1; 10 bases are a match to TRBD1. Per the germline V gene, CDR1 is MGHRA and CDR2 is YSYEKL. J gave up 7 bases and V 4 bases, and 10 bases lay outside the gene matches. The CDR3 is 16 amino acids. CDR3: CASSRSDRGQRNEQFF. The CDR3 DNA is TGCGCCAGCAGCCGATCAGACAGGGGGCAGAGGAATGAGCAGTTCTTC.

The chain couples TRBV28 to TRBJ1-2; D unclear. Between the trimmed V and J ends, which lost 6 bases and 3 bases, there was a span of 11 bases. The CDR3 covers 13 residues. CDR1 and CDR2 (germline): MDHEN, SYDVKM. CDR3 in DNA: TGTGCCAGCAGGTTACCCCCCTACTATGGCTACACCTTC. Protein: CASRLPPYYGYTF.

The chain carries TRBV7-8 and TRBJ1-6, with unresolved D. V was cut by 1 base and J by 0 bases, with 4 bases left in between. Germline V gene lookup returns CDR1 SGHVS and CDR2 FQNEAQ. The CDR3 is 15 amino acids. The CDR3 region has the DNA TGTGCCAGCAGCTTAGTAGGCTCCTATAATTCACCCCTCCACTTT. Translation gives CASSLVGSYNSPLHF.

The chain links TRBV29-1 to TRBJ2-2; D not resolved. The CDR3 runs to 13 residues. The ends were cut back, 5 bases at V and 4 bases at J, with 11 bases in the middle. Germline V CDR1 and CDR2: SQVTM, ANQGSEA. CDR3 coding DNA: TGCAGCGTTCTGTGGCCCCTCACCGGGGAGCTGTTTTTT. Translation gives CSVLWPLTGELFF.

The chain is built from TRBV4-3 and TRBJ1-5; no reliable D call. The CDR3 loop spans 14 amino acids. In germline, CDR1 is LGHNA, CDR2 YSLEER. Trimming stripped 3 bases from V and 7 bases from J, with 13 bases between. CDR3 coding DNA: TGCGCCAGCAGCCACGAGCGGAGGACGCAGCCCCAGCATTTT. Protein: CASSHERRTQPQHF.

This chain joins TRBV7-3 and TRBJ1-2, with a weak D call TRBD1 (5 bases). The V gene's germline CDR1 is SGHTA and CDR2 FQGTGA. Between the trimmed V and J ends, which lost 2 bases and 1 base, there was a span of 11 bases. This CDR3 spans 15 amino acids. The CDR3 DNA follows: TGTGCCAGCAGCTTAGGGGGTTCGGATAACTATGGCTACACCTTC. Its protein is CASSLGGSDNYGYTF.

V gene TRBV28 combines with J gene TRBJ1-6; D possibly corresponds to TRBD1 (5 bases). The CDR3 is 14 amino acids. Germline CDR1 and CDR2: MDHEN and SYDVKM. The V end lost 3 bases, the J end lost 7 bases, and 10 bases lay between the germline ends. The CDR3 DNA follows: TGTGCCAGCAGTTTTGGAGGGGTGAATTCACCCCTCCACTTT. It translates to CASSFGGVNSPLHF.

The CDR3 here is CASSPRGSGDNEQFF. The DNA for the CDR3 is TGTGCCAGCAGCCCCCGGGGTAGCGGCGACAATGAGCAGTTCTTC. The chain is built from TRBV7-9 and TRBJ2-1; weak D call: TRBD2 (6 bases). The germline V and J ends were trimmed by 5 bases and 5 bases, with 16 bases remaining between them. This CDR3 has 15 residues. Per the germline V gene, CDR1 is SEHNR and CDR2 is FQNEAQ (reference sequence).

The genes are TRBV12-3 or TRBV12-4 and TRBJ1-2; maybe TRBD1 (5 bases). The CDR3 has 13 amino acids. The ends were cut back, 3 bases at V and 6 bases at J, with 11 bases in the middle. CDR3 sequence: CASSLWQDNGYTF. The CDR3 DNA sequence: TGTGCCAGCAGTTTGTGGCAGGACAATGGCTACACCTTC.

The rearrangement uses TRBV9 and TRBJ1-4, with 7 bases fitting TRBD1. Trimming took 4 bases from V and 7 from J; bases not matched to a gene: 10. Germline CDR1 reads SGDLS; CDR2 reads YYNGEE. This CDR3 contains 15 residues. CDR3 sequence reads: CASSPGGNRREKLFF. CDR3 bases: TGTGCCAGCAGCCCAGGGGGTAATAGGCGTGAAAAACTGTTTTTT.

This clone occurred once. This chain uses TRBV7-8 with TRBJ1-2; 9 positions match TRBD1. Germline trimming cut 5 bases from V and 2 bases from J; bases unmatched to any gene: 9. This CDR3 has 16 residues. CDR1 and CDR2 from the germline V gene are SGHVS and FQNEAQ. CDR3 region: CASSPGGTGTNYGYTF. In DNA, the CDR3 is TGTGCCAGCAGCCCCGGCGGGACAGGGACCAACTATGGCTACACCTTC.

This sequence joins TRBV6-4 and TRBJ1-1; TRBD1 might be the D (6 bases). This CDR3 region has 13 residues. In germline, CDR1 is MRHNA, CDR2 SNTAGT. Trimming stripped 6 bases from V and 2 bases from J, with 10 bases between. The CDR3 protein is CASSQQGNTEAFF. The CDR3 region has the DNA TGTGCCAGCAGCCAACAGGGAAACACTGAAGCTTTCTTT.

V is TRBV9 and J is TRBJ2-7; no clear D gene. Germline lookup yields CDR1 SGDLS and CDR2 YYNGEE. Deletions cut 0 bases from V and 2 bases from J, with 12 bases between. CDR3 length equals 15 residues. CDR3 in DNA: TGTGCCAGCAGCGTAGACCCGGGCCACACCTACGAGCAGTACTTC. It codes for CASSVDPGHTYEQYF.